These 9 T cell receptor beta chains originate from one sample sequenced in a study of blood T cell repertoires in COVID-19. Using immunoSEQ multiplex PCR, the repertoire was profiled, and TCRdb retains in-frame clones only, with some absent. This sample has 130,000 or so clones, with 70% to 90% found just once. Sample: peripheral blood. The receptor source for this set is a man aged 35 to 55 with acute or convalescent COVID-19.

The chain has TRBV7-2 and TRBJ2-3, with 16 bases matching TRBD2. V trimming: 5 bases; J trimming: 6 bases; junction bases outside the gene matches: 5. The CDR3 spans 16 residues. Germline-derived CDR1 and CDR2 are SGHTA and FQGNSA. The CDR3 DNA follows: TGTGCCAGCAGCCAGGGACTAGCGGGGGGGCATGATACGCAGTATTTT. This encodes CASSQGLAGGHDTQYF.

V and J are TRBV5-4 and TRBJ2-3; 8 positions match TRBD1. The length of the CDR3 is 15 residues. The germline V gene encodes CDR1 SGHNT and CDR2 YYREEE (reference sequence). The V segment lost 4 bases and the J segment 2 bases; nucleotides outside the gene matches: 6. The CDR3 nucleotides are TGTGCCAGCAGCCGGACAGGGCCAAACACAGATACGCAGTATTTT. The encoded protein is CASSRTGPNTDTQYF.

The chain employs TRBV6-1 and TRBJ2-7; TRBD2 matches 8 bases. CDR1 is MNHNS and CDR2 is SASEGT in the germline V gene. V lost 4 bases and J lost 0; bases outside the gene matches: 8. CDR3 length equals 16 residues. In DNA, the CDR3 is TGTGCCAGCAGTGGTTCTAGCGGGCTAAGCTCCTACGAGCAGTACTTC. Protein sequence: CASSGSSGLSSYEQYF.

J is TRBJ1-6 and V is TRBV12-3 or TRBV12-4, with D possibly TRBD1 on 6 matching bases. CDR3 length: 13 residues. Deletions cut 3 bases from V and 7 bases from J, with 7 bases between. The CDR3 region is CASSFGQNSPLHF. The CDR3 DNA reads TGTGCCAGCAGTTTTGGACAGAATTCACCCCTCCACTTT.

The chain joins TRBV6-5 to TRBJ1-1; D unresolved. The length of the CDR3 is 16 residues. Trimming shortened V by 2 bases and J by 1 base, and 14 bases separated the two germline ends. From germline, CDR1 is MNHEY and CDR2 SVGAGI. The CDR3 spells CASSYASHPGNTEAFF. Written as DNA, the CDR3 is TGTGCCAGCAGTTACGCGAGTCACCCAGGGAACACTGAAGCTTTCTTT.

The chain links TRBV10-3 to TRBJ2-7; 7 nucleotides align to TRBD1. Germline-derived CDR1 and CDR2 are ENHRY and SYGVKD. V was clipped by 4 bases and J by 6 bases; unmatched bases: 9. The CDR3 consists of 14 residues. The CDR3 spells CAISGWDSRPEQYF. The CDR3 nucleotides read TGTGCCATCAGTGGTTGGGACAGCCGGCCCGAGCAGTACTTC.

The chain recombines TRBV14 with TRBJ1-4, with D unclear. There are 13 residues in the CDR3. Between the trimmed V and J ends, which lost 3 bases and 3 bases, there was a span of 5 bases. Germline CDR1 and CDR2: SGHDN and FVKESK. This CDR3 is CASSHGPNEKLFF. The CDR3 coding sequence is TGTGCCAGCAGCCACGGTCCTAATGAAAAACTGTTTTTT. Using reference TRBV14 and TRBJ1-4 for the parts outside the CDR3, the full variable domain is EAGVTQFPSHSVIEKGQTVTLRCDPISGHDNLYWYRRVMGKEIKFLLHFVKESKQDESGMPNNRFLAERTGGTYSTLKVQPAELEDSGVYFCASSHGPNEKLFFGSGTQLSVL.

The CDR3 region is CASSAWRGDTQYF. The CDR3 nucleotides read TGTGCCAGCAGCGCTTGGCGGGGGGACACCCAGTACTTC. J is TRBJ2-5 and V is TRBV9; TRBD2 matches 8 bases. Trimming at V came to 3 bases and at J to 8 bases, leaving 6 bases not matched to a gene. This CDR3 is 13 amino acids long. Germline CDR1 reads SGDLS; CDR2 reads YYNGEE.

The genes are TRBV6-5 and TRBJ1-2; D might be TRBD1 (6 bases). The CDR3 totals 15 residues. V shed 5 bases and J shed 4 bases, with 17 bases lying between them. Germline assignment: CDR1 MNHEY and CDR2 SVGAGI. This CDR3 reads CASSRASDRSYGYTF. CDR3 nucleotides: TGTGCCAGCAGTCGCGCCTCGGACAGAAGCTATGGCTACACCTTC.